Reported below is one T cell receptor (beta chain). The entry originates in a study of T cell responses to AZD1222 COVID-19 vaccine. This table comes from immunoSEQ multiplex PCR, and its TCRdb copy is limited to in-frame clones, with some not included. Of about 180,000 clones listed, 85% to 95% are singletons. Germline-derived CDR1 and CDR2 are SGHTA and FQGNSA. V gave up 2 bases and J gave up 2 bases; unmatched junction bases: 6. The CDR3 is made up of 16 amino acids. Source: peripheral blood, taken on day 0 of AZD1222 vaccination. The sequence came from an adult in good health. This chain joins TRBV7-2 and TRBJ1-3, with 7 bases identical to TRBD1. The CDR3 region is CASSLQGVMAGNTIYF. The CDR3, as DNA: TGTGCCAGCAGCTTACAGGGGGTTATGGCTGGAAACACCATATATTTT. The whole variable domain, remainder taken from reference TRBV7-2 and TRBJ1-3, is GAGVSQSPSNKVTEKGKDVELRCDPISGHTALYWYRQSLGQGLEFLIYFQGNSAPDKSGLPSDRFSAERTGGSVSTLTIQRTQQEDSAVYLCASSLQGVMAGNTIYFGEGSWLTVV.